What follows describes a single T cell receptor beta chain. Along with nivolumab and ipilimumab, donors received aspirin, low-dose cyclophosphamide and low-dose radiotherapy. V lost 7 bases to trimming and J lost 7 bases; unmatched junction nucleotides: 7. This CDR3 region has 13 residues. The germline V gene has CDR1 SQVTM and CDR2 ANQGSEA. First-strand cDNA relied on TRAV- and TRBV-specific primers spanning alpha and beta chains. TCR amplification involved about 21 PCR cycles with a constant-region primer and V-primer adapter. Through in vitro transcription, the mRNA that had been isolated was amplified. TCRdb independently ran MiXCR on the reads; one entry per CDR3 protein. The profile covers approximately 6,400 distinct CDR3 sequences, with 70% to 80% appearing a single time and roughly an eighth taken by the ten largest. This sample is drawn from a study of low-dose radiotherapy and immunotherapy resistance in tumors. For the study at large: Every two weeks patients got nivolumab 240 mg flat dose, plus ipilimumab 1 mg/kg every six weeks, intravenously.

The rearrangement joins TRBV29-1 to TRBJ2-4; TRBD1 aligns across 10 bases. The clonotype was recovered from a human donor with advanced metastatic prostate, ovarian, gallbladder or colorectal cancer (not recorded which). This table probably holds off-target reads from a library built for another chain. The CDR3 is CSGMTGGANIQYF. DNA for the CDR3: TGCAGCGGAATGACAGGGGGCGCGAACATTCAGTACTTC. The entire variable domain, with the rest obtained from reference TRBV29-1 and TRBJ2-4, is as follows: SAVISQKPSRDICQRGTSLTIQCQVDSQVTMMFWYRQQPGQSLTLIATANQGSEATYESGFVIDKFPISRPNLTFSTLTVSNMSPEDSSIYLCSGMTGGANIQYFGAGTRLSVL.